This section outlines one T cell receptor beta chain sequence together with its context. The target antigen is unknown. Time point defined: week 47, end of study. Vaccinated patients received 300 ug of mutant IDH1 20-mer peptide per dose, with topical imiquimod. Vaccinations, eight in total, occurred in weeks 1, 3, 5, 7, 11, 15, 19, 23. V dropped 3 bases and J dropped 7; count of bases not matched to a gene: 5. The CDR3 contains 14 residues. Germline CDR1 SGHVS, CDR2 FQNEAQ. This record belongs to a study of a mutant IDH1 vaccine in newly diagnosed glioma. Study-wide context: In some groups vaccination began 4-6 weeks post-radiotherapy; others received it with temozolomide. General study findings and limits: Changes in top peripheral clonotypes did not appear linked to pseudoprogression.

TCRdb's copy holds only in-frame clones and misses some; the assay was immunoSEQ multiplex PCR. Of roughly 35,000 clones in the sample, around 75% were seen once. This chain connects TRBV7-8 to TRBJ2-1; 8 nucleotides line up with TRBD2. This receptor was taken from a man aged 40-55 years with glioma. Here the sequenced sample was PBMCs, taken from a glioma patient whose treatment included an IDH1 peptide vaccine. CDR3 residues: CASSLSGSRNEQFF. CDR3 bases: TGTGCCAGCAGCTTGAGCGGGAGTAGGAATGAGCAGTTCTTC.